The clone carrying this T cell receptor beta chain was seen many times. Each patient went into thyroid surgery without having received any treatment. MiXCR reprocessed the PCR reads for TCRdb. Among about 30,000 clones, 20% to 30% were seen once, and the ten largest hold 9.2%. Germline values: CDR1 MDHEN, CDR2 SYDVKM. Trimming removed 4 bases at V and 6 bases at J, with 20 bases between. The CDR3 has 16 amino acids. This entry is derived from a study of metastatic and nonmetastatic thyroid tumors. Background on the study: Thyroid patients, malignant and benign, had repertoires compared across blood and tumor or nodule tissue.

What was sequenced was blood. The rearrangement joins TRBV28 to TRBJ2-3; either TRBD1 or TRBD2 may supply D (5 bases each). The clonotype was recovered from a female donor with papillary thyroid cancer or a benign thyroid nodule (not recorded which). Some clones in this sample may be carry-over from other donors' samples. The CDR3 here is CASSYRDGSSWDTQYF. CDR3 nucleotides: TGTGCCAGCAGTTACCGGGACGGATCCTCTTGGGATACGCAGTATTTT.